This T cell receptor beta chain is from a study of blood T cell repertoires in COVID-19. Looking at the study overall: Spain, Italy and the United States supplied samples that represented acute and convalescent COVID-19. T cells, B-cell-depleted T cells, or PBMCs provided the cDNA or gDNA that served as material.

Enrolled during active infection, Seattle patients were then followed longitudinally. V dropped 5 bases and J dropped 5; count of bases not matched to a gene: 8. This CDR3 is 16 amino acids long. Germline-derived CDR1 and CDR2 are SEHNR and FQNEAQ (reference sequence). Per the original methods: Researchers report that nucleated cell counts were estimated from reference gene primer amplification. The method was immunoSEQ multiplex PCR; TCRdb's version includes in-frame clones alone and lacks a portion of them. V, J and clone size are taken as reported in that table, and D and trimming were inferred from the DNA itself. Of fewer than 200,000 clones listed, about 85% are singletons.

The chain carries TRBV7-9 and TRBJ2-2; 10 bases are shared with TRBD2. This TCR was recovered from a woman between 50 and 59 years old with COVID-19, enrolled during active disease. The sequenced material came from peripheral blood. CDR3 sequence: CASSPLVAGGTGELFF. CDR3 nucleotides: TGTGCCAGCAGCCCGTTGGTAGCGGGGGGTACCGGGGAGCTGTTTTTT.